The 27 T cell receptor beta chains reported below all come from one sample, sequenced in a study of response to subunit inactivated influenza vaccine. TCRdb fed the RT-PCR reads into MiXCR, producing one record per CDR3 protein. The sample holds hundreds of thousands of distinct CDR3 sequences, under 20% seen once. The sample consisted of PBMCs from blood, taken 5 days after vaccination. Receptors were obtained from a man between 45 and 60 years old who received an inactivated influenza vaccine.

CDR3 amino acids: CASSQERQGLYEQYF. The CDR3 bases are TGCGCCAGCAGCCAAGAGAGACAGGGGCTCTACGAGCAGTACTTC. The chain employs TRBV4-3 and TRBJ2-7; 8 positions match TRBD1. The V segment lost 0 bases and the J segment 3 bases; nucleotides outside the gene matches: 4. Germline lookup yields CDR1 LGHNA and CDR2 YSLEER. This CDR3 has 15 residues.

The J gene is TRBJ2-5, the V gene TRBV28, with D unresolved. The CDR3 is 11 residues long. V lost 7 bases and J 4 bases, leaving 7 bases between the germline ends. The germline V gene has CDR1 MDHEN and CDR2 SYDVKM. DNA of the CDR3: TGTGCCAGCAAGGGCCGAGAGACCCAGTACTTC. Translation gives CASKGRETQYF.

The chain recombines TRBV28 with TRBJ2-3; 8 bases agree with TRBD2. CDR3 length: 14 residues. The J segment lost 5 bases and the V segment lost 8 bases, leaving 9 bases of the junction unmatched. CDR1 MDHEN and CDR2 SYDVKM come from the germline V gene. The CDR3 sequence is CASGKAGEQDTQYF. In DNA form, the CDR3 reads TGTGCCAGCGGAAAAGCGGGGGAACAAGATACGCAGTATTTT.

The V gene is TRBV5-1, the J gene TRBJ2-3; tentative D call: TRBD1 (5 bases). Germline V gene data show CDR1 as SGHRS and CDR2 as YFSETQ. The germline V and J ends were trimmed by 0 bases and 6 bases, with 11 bases remaining between them. The CDR3 is 14 amino acids. DNA for the CDR3: TGCGCCAGCAGCTTGGAGGGGATAGGGGATACGCAGTATTTT. Translation gives CASSLEGIGDTQYF.

This clonotype has a handful of counts. The gene calls are TRBV24-1 and TRBJ2-7, with D possibly being TRBD2 (5 bases). Trimming shortened V by 3 bases and J by 2 bases, and 7 bases separated the two germline ends. Germline V CDR1 and CDR2: KGHDR, SFDVKD. CDR3 length: 13 residues. The CDR3 region is CATSDHGAYEQYF. CDR3 nucleotide sequence: TGTGCCACCAGTGATCACGGGGCCTACGAGCAGTACTTC.

Only a few counts were recorded for this clonotype. V usage is TRBV29-1 and J usage is TRBJ1-1; no clear D. The V gene lost 8 bases and the J gene lost 2 bases, with 12 bases spanning the gap. Germline CDR1 is SQVTM and CDR2 is ANQGSEA. The CDR3 runs to 12 residues. CDR3 sequence (DNA): TGCAGCTTCACCGACGGAAACACTGAAGCTTTCTTT. As protein: CSFTDGNTEAFF.

In its sample, this clonotype was seen a few times. The rearrangement uses TRBV12-3 or TRBV12-4 and TRBJ2-3; a weak D match, TRBD1 (6 bases). This CDR3 contains 15 residues. The ends were cut back, 6 bases at V and 2 bases at J, with 15 bases in the middle. In DNA, the CDR3 is TGTGCCAGCAGCCCCCGGGACACGTTCACAGATACGCAGTATTTT. Encoded protein: CASSPRDTFTDTQYF.

This clonotype was counted a few times. This chain joins TRBV10-3 and TRBJ2-3; D gene ambiguous. Trimming stripped 4 bases from V and 0 bases from J, with 11 bases between. This CDR3 is built from 15 residues. Germline CDR1 is ENHRY and CDR2 is SYGVKD. The CDR3 spells CAISVVRSSTDTQYF. In DNA, the CDR3 is TGTGCCATCAGTGTGGTCAGATCTAGCACAGATACGCAGTATTTT.

This rearrangement joins TRBV10-3 to TRBJ1-1; 8 bases are shared with TRBD1. V was pared by 6 bases and J by 0 bases, with 6 bases of the junction left unmatched. Germline V CDR1 and CDR2: ENHRY, SYGVKD. This CDR3 comprises 15 residues. For the CDR3, the DNA is TGTGCCATCAGCGGGGACAGGAGCCTGAACACTGAAGCTTTCTTT. Its translation: CAISGDRSLNTEAFF.

There are many counts of this clonotype. The chain uses TRBV7-2 and TRBJ2-5; D might be TRBD2 (6 bases). The V gene lost 7 bases and the J gene lost 6 bases, with 21 bases spanning the gap. The CDR3 totals 15 residues. Per the germline V gene, CDR1 is SGHTA and CDR2 is FQGNSA. The CDR3 protein is CASTSQSGGIKTQYF. CDR3 nucleotide sequence: TGTGCCAGCACCTCCCAAAGTGGGGGGATTAAGACCCAGTACTTC.

This clonotype was seen only a few times. The chain recombines TRBV20-1 with TRBJ2-7; TRBD2 is a possible D gene (5 bases). CDR3 length: 14 amino acids. Looked up from germline, CDR1 is DFQATT and CDR2 is SNEGSKA (reference sequence). The V and J ends lost 0 bases and 3 bases respectively, with 12 bases between them. Here the CDR3 reads CSARDRNGNYEQYF. Written as DNA, the CDR3 is TGCAGTGCTAGAGATCGTAACGGGAACTACGAGCAGTACTTC.

The sample holds a few counts of this clonotype. The genes are TRBV12-5 and TRBJ2-1; D uncertain. This CDR3 is built from 17 residues. V was cut by 0 bases and J by 4 bases, with 16 bases left in between. Germline CDR1 LGHNT, CDR2 FRNRAP. Here the CDR3 DNA reads TGTGCTAGTGGTTTGGTAATCGGAGCTAACGGGTACAATGAGCAGTTCTTC. It codes for CASGLVIGANGYNEQFF.

This sequence joins TRBV20-1 and TRBJ2-7; no definite D call. From germline, CDR1 is DFQATT and CDR2 SNEGSKA (reference sequence). This CDR3 is 12 amino acids long. V lost 3 bases, J lost 1 base, and 7 bases lay in between. The CDR3 DNA follows: TGCAGTGCTAGTAGGGAATCCTACGAGCAGTACTTC. Amino acids: CSASRESYEQYF.

This clonotype was picked up a small number of times. The chain recombines TRBV4-3 with TRBJ2-7; a possible D gene is TRBD2 (5 bases). This CDR3 comprises 15 residues. Trimming stripped 0 bases from V and 5 bases from J, with 14 bases between. CDR1 is LGHNA and CDR2 is YSLEER in the germline V gene. This chain's CDR3 is CASSQEGGSWDEQYF. In DNA form, the CDR3 reads TGCGCCAGCAGCCAAGAAGGTGGGAGTTGGGACGAGCAGTACTTC.

This clonotype was counted only a few times. The chain uses TRBV28 and TRBJ2-1; D might be TRBD1 or TRBD2, each matching 5 bases. Trimming removed 7 bases from V and 7 bases from J, with 20 bases in between. The CDR3 runs to 15 residues. CDR1 is MDHEN, CDR2 SYDVKM, per germline. The CDR3 DNA reads as TGTGCCAGCATGGGGGTGGGAGCCCTTGGGAATGAGCAGTTCTTC. Translated, it gives CASMGVGALGNEQFF.

The chain recombines TRBV18 with TRBJ2-3; TRBD2 might be the D (5 bases). CDR3 length equals 13 residues. Germline V gene data show CDR1 as KGHSH and CDR2 as LQKENI. Deletions cut 4 bases from V and 5 bases from J, with 10 bases between. The CDR3 protein is CASSRGGIDTQYF. The CDR3 region has the DNA TGTGCCAGCTCACGTGGAGGTATAGATACGCAGTATTTT.

CDR3 in amino acids: CASSQRGSNYNEQFF. The CDR3, as DNA: TGTGCCAGCAGTCAACGCGGGAGCAACTACAATGAGCAGTTCTTC. This chain connects TRBV4-2 to TRBJ2-1; 7 bases fit TRBD2. Germline CDR1 is LGHNA and CDR2 is YNFKEQ. The CDR3 runs to 15 residues. J was trimmed by 3 bases and V by 6 bases; bases with no gene match: 8.

This clonotype was seen a few times. No conserved phenylalanine or tryptophan ends this CDR3, so it is likely a read error. No DNA is shown, since the ends of the CDR3 on it are uncertain; the CDR3 is the one TCRdb lists. J is TRBJ1-1 and V is TRBV4-3. Per the germline V gene, CDR1 is LGHNA and CDR2 is YSLEER. Counting both end residues, the CDR3 totals 14 amino acids. The CDR3 protein is CASSQELFTVYRNL.

The J gene is TRBJ2-2, the V gene TRBV6-5; TRBD2 agrees at 14 bases. The CDR3 sequence is 18 residues long. V lost 4 bases and J lost 3; bases outside the gene matches: 7. From germline, CDR1 is MNHEY and CDR2 SVGAGI. CDR3 sequence reads: CASSLGLAGDVDTGELFF. In DNA, the CDR3 is TGTGCCAGCAGTTTGGGACTAGCGGGAGACGTGGACACCGGGGAGCTGTTTTTT.

This clonotype has only a few counts. The chain combines TRBV28 with TRBJ1-2, with D possibly being TRBD1 (5 bases). V was shortened by 2 bases and J by 8 bases, with 12 bases between the two germline ends. This CDR3 is built from 13 residues. CDR1 and CDR2 (germline): MDHEN, SYDVKM. The CDR3 loop reads CASSLRGGRGYTF. Written as DNA, the CDR3 is TGTGCCAGCAGTTTACGGGGGGGAAGGGGCTACACCTTC.

V is TRBV15 and J is TRBJ2-1; 7 bases are a match to TRBD2. J was trimmed by 5 bases and V by 0 bases; bases with no gene match: 13. Germline V CDR1 and CDR2: LNHNV, YYDKDF (reference sequence). The CDR3 has 18 residues. CDR3 in DNA: TGTGCCACCAGCAGAGATCCGGGGAGGGTCGGGTTGAACAATGAGCAGTTCTTC. Its translation is CATSRDPGRVGLNNEQFF.

This chain uses TRBV29-1 with TRBJ2-5; 7 nucleotides line up with TRBD2. The CDR3 extends over 14 amino acids. The trim removed 7 bases at V and 0 bases at J, leaving 8 bases unmatched. Germline loops: CDR1 SQVTM, CDR2 ANQGSEA. This chain's CDR3 is CSARNGGYQETQYF. CDR3 in DNA: TGCAGCGCCAGAAACGGGGGGTACCAAGAGACCCAGTACTTC. Variable domain in full (rest from reference TRBV29-1 and TRBJ2-5): SAVISQKPSRDICQRGTSLTIQCQVDSQVTMMFWYRQQPGQSLTLIATANQGSEATYESGFVIDKFPISRPNLTFSTLTVSNMSPEDSSIYLCSARNGGYQETQYFGPGTRLLVL.

This clonotype came up a few times. This rearrangement joins TRBV19 to TRBJ2-1; 11 nucleotides align to TRBD2. The CDR3 runs to 17 residues. Germline CDR1 reads LNHDA; CDR2 reads SQIVND (reference sequence). The junction had 6 bases not matched to a gene; V was cut back by 1 base and J by 4 bases. CDR3 sequence (DNA): TGTGCCAGTAGTATAGCCTTGCTAGCGGGAGGTTACAATGAGCAGTTCTTC. Protein product: CASSIALLAGGYNEQFF.

The J gene is TRBJ1-6, the V gene TRBV6-1; TRBD1 matches at 10 bases. V lost 7 bases and J lost 7; bases outside the gene matches: 4. The CDR3 sequence is 14 residues long. Germline V gene lookup returns CDR1 MNHNS and CDR2 SASEGT. For the CDR3, the DNA is TGTGCCAGCACGCGGACAGGGGGGAATTCACCCCTCCACTTT. Amino acid sequence: CASTRTGGNSPLHF.

J is TRBJ1-1 and V is TRBV4-2; D is possibly TRBD1 (6 bases). From germline, CDR1 is LGHNA and CDR2 YNFKEQ. V was clipped by 3 bases and J by 0 bases, with 17 bases between them. The CDR3 spans 17 residues. The CDR3 here is CASSQGPAGQMNTEAFF. The CDR3 DNA sequence: TGTGCCAGCAGCCAGGGACCCGCCGGACAGATGAACACTGAAGCTTTCTTT.

This clonotype was detected a few times. The chain is built from TRBV10-3 and TRBJ1-1; tentative D call: TRBD1 (6 bases). Germline-derived CDR1 and CDR2 are ENHRY and SYGVKD. The CDR3 contains 15 residues. Trimming cost V 4 bases and J 2 bases, with 14 bases left between them. CDR3 nucleotide sequence: TGTGCCATCAGTGGAGGTCCGGGGGCAAACACTGAAGCTTTCTTT. It translates to CAISGGPGANTEAFF.

This clonotype was found a few times. V is TRBV12-3 or TRBV12-4 and J is TRBJ2-7; 14 nucleotides line up with TRBD2. The CDR3 is made up of 18 amino acids. The junction had 10 bases not matched to a gene; V was cut back by 6 bases and J by 0 bases. The CDR3 here is CASSPWTSGGPGSYEQYF. The CDR3 DNA follows: TGTGCCAGCAGCCCTTGGACTAGCGGGGGGCCCGGCTCCTACGAGCAGTACTTC.